A selection of T cell receptor beta chains follows, all from one sample in a study of shared clonotypes between healthy human individuals. This table comes from immunoSEQ multiplex PCR, and its TCRdb copy is limited to in-frame clones, with some not included. The profile covers some 1,900,000 clones, with about 95% appearing a single time and less than 1.5% taken by the ten largest. The sample comprised naive CD8+ T cells sorted from blood. The receptors derive from a man aged 18 to 29 in good health. Each CDR3 is given with its conserved first and last residue. Fields, in order: clone size, J gene, V gene, D gene, CDR3 protein, CDR3 DNA. A D gene is named only where the DNA matches it firmly. Expanded clones are given a class, and other clones once, few, many or no size at all.

-,TRBJ1-1,TRBV6-5,-,CASRGPEAFF,TGTGCCAGCAGGGGCCCTGAAGCTTTCTTT
-,TRBJ1-2,TRBV30,-,CASNRAVGGYTF,TGTGCCTCCAACAGGGCAGTGGGTGGCTACACCTTC
-,TRBJ2-2,TRBV28,TRBD1,CASLRTGANTGELFF,TGTGCCAGTCTCAGGACAGGAGCGAACACCGGGGAGCTGTTTTTT
-,TRBJ2-1,TRBV7-7,TRBD1,CASSRGTGDEQFF,TGTGCTAGCAGCCGAGGGACAGGGGATGAGCAGTTCTTC
-,TRBJ2-3,TRBV13,TRBD2,CASSARTSADTQYF,TGTGCCAGCAGCGCAAGGACTAGTGCTGATACGCAGTATTTT
once,TRBJ2-3,TRBV19,-,CASSIIGKDTQYF,TGTGCCAGTAGTATAATCGGTAAAGATACGCAGTATTTT
-,TRBJ2-3,TRBV10-2,TRBD1,CASNNRGSAHSTDTQYF,TGCGCCAGCAATAACAGGGGTTCAGCCCACAGCACAGATACGCAGTATTTT
few,TRBJ1-2,TRBV7-9,-,CASSLEGYGYTF,TGTGCCAGCAGCTTAGAGGGGTATGGCTACACCTTC
-,TRBJ1-6,TRBV5-1,-,CASSPVGVGKINSPLHF,TGCGCCAGCAGCCCCGTCGGGGTTGGGAAAATTAATTCACCCCTCCACTTT
-,TRBJ2-3,TRBV27,-,CASSLWASKDTQYF,TGTGCCAGCAGTTTGTGGGCCTCGAAAGATACGCAGTATTTT
-,TRBJ2-1,TRBV7-8,TRBD1,CASSPKDRAVYDEQFF,TGTGCCAGCAGCCCTAAAGACAGGGCGGTTTACGATGAGCAGTTCTTC
-,TRBJ1-4,TRBV7-7,-,CASSLRGTAGEKLFF,TGTGCTAGCAGCTTACGAGGGACCGCCGGTGAAAAACTGTTTTTT
-,TRBJ2-7,TRBV30,-,CAWSPIQAWGEQYF,TGTGCCTGGAGTCCCATACAGGCCTGGGGCGAGCAGTACTTC
-,TRBJ1-3,TRBV27,-,CASSSPSLSGNTIYF,TGTGCCAGCAGTTCCCCCTCCCTCTCTGGAAACACCATATATTTT
-,TRBJ2-5,TRBV5-4,-,CASSPENQETQYF,TGTGCCAGCAGCCCCGAGAACCAAGAGACCCAGTACTTC
once,TRBJ2-7,TRBV9,TRBD1,CASSTLNAGGEQYF,TGTGCCAGCAGCACCCTAAACGCAGGGGGCGAGCAGTACTTC
-,TRBJ1-2,TRBV29-1,-,CSFPHGGDGYTF,TGCAGCTTCCCGCATGGTGGGGATGGCTACACCTTC
-,TRBJ1-1,TRBV19,-,CASSPGQMNTEAFF,TGTGCCAGTAGTCCCGGACAGATGAACACTGAAGCTTTCTTT
-,TRBJ2-3,TRBV27,-,CASSLTINTDTQYF,TGTGCCAGCAGTTTAACCATAAACACAGATACGCAGTATTTT
-,TRBJ1-5,TRBV15,-,CATSTGSQPQHF,TGTGCCACCAGCACCGGGAGTCAGCCCCAGCATTTT
-,TRBJ2-5,TRBV25-1,TRBD2,CASSEFWGGETQYF,TGTGCCAGCAGTGAATTTTGGGGAGGGGAGACCCAGTACTTC
-,TRBJ2-7,TRBV27,TRBD1,CASSFSQGDEQYF,TGTGCCAGCAGTTTCTCACAGGGGGACGAGCAGTACTTC
-,TRBJ1-2,TRBV27,-,CASSLSGGFYGYTF,TGTGCCAGCAGTTTATCAGGGGGTTTCTATGGCTACACCTTC
-,TRBJ2-7,TRBV6-1,-,CASRPIDGGEQYF,TGTGCCAGCAGGCCCATTGATGGTGGCGAGCAGTACTTC
-,TRBJ2-7,TRBV27,-,CATQSDSNSEQYF,TGTGCCACCCAATCGGACAGCAATTCCGAGCAGTACTTC
-,TRBJ2-1,TRBV5-4,TRBD2,CASSLGPGLVYEQFF,TGTGCCAGCAGCTTGGGGCCGGGACTAGTCTATGAGCAGTTCTTC
once,TRBJ2-1,TRBV7-6,-,CASSPPPEVNEQFF,TGTGCCAGCAGCCCGCCCCCCGAGGTCAATGAGCAGTTCTTC
-,TRBJ2-1,TRBV27,TRBD1,CASIGGKGPFTDEQFF,TGTGCCAGCATAGGGGGCAAGGGCCCCTTTACGGATGAGCAGTTCTTC
once,TRBJ1-6,TRBV28,TRBD1,CASRTRGERSPLHF,TGTGCCAGCAGAACCAGGGGGGAAAGATCACCCCTCCACTTT
-,TRBJ1-1,TRBV6-1,-,CASRKTRGGNTEAFF,TGTGCCAGCCGAAAAACAAGGGGGGGGAACACTGAAGCTTTCTTT
-,TRBJ2-1,TRBV9,-,CASSVLGGEQFF,TGTGCCAGCAGCGTCCTAGGCGGTGAGCAGTTCTTC
-,TRBJ2-7,TRBV15,TRBD2,CATSRGGDYEQYF,TGTGCCACCAGCAGGGGGGGGGATTACGAGCAGTACTTC
-,TRBJ2-1,TRBV27,-,CASSSQGIGSYNEQFF,TGTGCCAGCAGTTCCCAGGGTATCGGCTCCTACAATGAGCAGTTCTTC
-,TRBJ2-7,TRBV6-1,-,CASSEGPLNNYEQYF,TGTGCCAGCAGTGAAGGGCCCCTAAACAACTACGAGCAGTACTTC
once,TRBJ1-5,TRBV5-6,-,CASSLAGFGFQPQHF,TGTGCCAGCAGCTTGGCGGGGTTTGGGTTTCAGCCCCAGCATTTT
-,TRBJ1-2,TRBV18,-,CASSPVPQAADGYTF,TGTGCCAGCTCACCAGTCCCACAGGCGGCCGATGGCTACACCTTC
-,TRBJ2-7,TRBV7-9,-,CASGQIYEQYF,TGTGCCAGCGGGCAGATCTACGAGCAGTACTTC
-,TRBJ2-7,TRBV4-3,-,CASSQDRSSVHEQYF,TGCGCCAGCAGCCAAGATAGGAGTAGCGTCCACGAGCAGTACTTC
-,TRBJ1-1,TRBV6-1,-,CASSEAGARKGNTEAFF,TGTGCCAGCAGTGAAGCCGGGGCCCGAAAGGGGAACACTGAAGCTTTCTTT
-,TRBJ1-2,TRBV28,-,CATRGGGYGYTF,TGTGCCACCCGCGGGGGGGGCTATGGCTACACCTTC
-,TRBJ1-6,TRBV2,-,CASSPSEAYNSPLHF,TGTGCCAGCAGCCCCTCGGAAGCTTATAATTCACCCCTCCACTTT
-,TRBJ2-2,TRBV5-1,TRBD2,CASSWGLAQNTGELFF,TGCGCCAGCAGCTGGGGACTAGCCCAGAACACCGGGGAGCTGTTTTTT
-,TRBJ2-2,TRBV19,-,CASSILSGELFF,TGTGCCAGTAGTATACTTTCCGGGGAGCTGTTTTTT
-,TRBJ2-3,TRBV18,-,CASSPPTSLTDTQYF,TGTGCCAGCTCACCACCGACGAGTTTAACAGATACGCAGTATTTT
-,TRBJ2-2,TRBV7-8,-,CASSLGDMDTGELFF,TGTGCCAGCAGCTTAGGAGACATGGACACCGGGGAGCTGTTTTTT
-,TRBJ2-7,TRBV6-5,-,CASSGPYEQYF,TGTGCCAGCAGTGGACCCTACGAGCAGTACTTC
-,TRBJ2-3,TRBV7-8,-,CASSSGQISTDTQYF,TGTGCCAGCAGCTCCGGACAGATAAGCACAGATACGCAGTATTTT
-,TRBJ2-1,TRBV19,-,CASSFGSYNEQFF,TGTGCCAGTAGTTTCGGCTCATACAATGAGCAGTTCTTC
-,TRBJ2-3,TRBV4-3,-,CASSLLEGGDTDTQYF,TGCGCCAGCAGCCTACTCGAGGGGGGGGATACAGATACGCAGTATTTT
-,TRBJ2-3,TRBV27,-,CASSVGRTDTQYF,TGTGCCAGCAGTGTTGGGAGGACAGATACGCAGTATTTT
-,TRBJ2-5,TRBV5-4,-,CASSSEASAQETQYF,TGTGCCAGCAGCTCAGAGGCTAGTGCCCAAGAGACCCAGTACTTC
-,TRBJ2-1,TRBV27,-,CASSFSGGNEQFF,TGTGCCAGCAGTTTCTCAGGTGGGAATGAGCAGTTCTTC
-,TRBJ1-5,TRBV5-3,-,CARSGDGGSNQPQHF,TGTGCCAGAAGCGGCGACGGTGGCAGCAATCAGCCCCAGCATTTT
-,TRBJ1-5,TRBV6-5,TRBD1,CASSLGQGNQPQHF,TGTGCCAGCAGCTTGGGACAGGGTAATCAGCCCCAGCATTTT
-,TRBJ2-7,TRBV27,-,CASSLGGVSRYEQYF,TGTGCCAGCAGCCTAGGGGGGGTTTCGAGGTACGAGCAGTACTTC
once,TRBJ2-3,TRBV7-8,-,CASSPPLWEATTDTQYF,TGTGCCAGCAGCCCCCCCCTTTGGGAGGCCACCACAGATACGCAGTATTTT
-,TRBJ2-7,TRBV7-3,TRBD1,CASSPRTGDEQYF,TGTGCCAGCAGCCCCCGGACAGGGGACGAGCAGTACTTC